This TCR beta chain stems from a study of regulatory T cells in long-lasting Graves disease. Whole-study results and caveats: TCR diversity was lower in persistent Graves' patients (versus newly diagnosed ones).

Time point noted: newly diagnosed GD, antithyroid drugs for less than 3 months. The TCR library was made from RNA that had been extracted from PBMCs in TRIzol. Guidelines of the American Thyroid Association were used to diagnose Graves' disease. In this sample, this clonotype turned up a few times. What it binds is not known. The CDR3 length is 11 residues. Germline V CDR1 and CDR2: MNHNS, SASEGT. Trimming cost V 7 bases and J 5 bases, with 8 bases left between them. The TCR beta library used iRepertoire HTBI primers with Arm-PCR amplification of CDR3. MiXCR, run by TCRdb on the multiplex PCR reads, gives a single entry per CDR3 protein. The sample yields fewer than 650,000 distinct CDR3 sequences, around 15% seen once. The sample was also linked to a second study, of T cells in Graves' hyperthyroidism and ophthalmopathy. Turning to that study: A first-round RT-PCR of the TCR CDR3 used the HTBI primer set.

The V call is TRBV6-1, the J call TRBJ1-1; D ambiguous. This TCR derives from a woman aged 25 to 39 with Graves disease. This specimen consisted of peripheral blood mononuclear cells (PBMCs), obtained at new diagnosis, from a patient treated with antithyroid drugs. CDR3 DNA sequence: TGTGCCAGCAACTCGGCGACTGAAGCTTTCTTT. Residues: CASNSATEAFF.